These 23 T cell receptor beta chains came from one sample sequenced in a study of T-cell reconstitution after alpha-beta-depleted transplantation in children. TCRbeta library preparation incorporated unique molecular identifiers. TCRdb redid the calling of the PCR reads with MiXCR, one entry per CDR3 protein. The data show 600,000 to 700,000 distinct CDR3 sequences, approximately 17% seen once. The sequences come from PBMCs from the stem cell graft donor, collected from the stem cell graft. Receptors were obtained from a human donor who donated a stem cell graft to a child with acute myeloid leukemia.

CDR3 sequence: CASSEYFNTDTQYF. For the CDR3, the DNA is TGTGCCAGCAGTGAATATTTCAACACAGATACGCAGTATTTT. The V gene is TRBV25-1, the J gene TRBJ2-3, with no clear D. In germline, CDR1 is MGHDK, CDR2 SYGVNS. This CDR3 has 14 residues. Trimming stripped 0 bases from V and 2 bases from J, with 6 bases between. The full variable domain, rest sourced from reference TRBV25-1 and TRBJ2-3, is EADIYQTPRYLVIGTGKKITLECSQTMGHDKMYWYQQDPGMELHLIHYSYGVNSTEKGDLSSESTVSRIRTEHFPLTLESARPSHTSQYLCASSEYFNTDTQYFGPGTRLTVL.

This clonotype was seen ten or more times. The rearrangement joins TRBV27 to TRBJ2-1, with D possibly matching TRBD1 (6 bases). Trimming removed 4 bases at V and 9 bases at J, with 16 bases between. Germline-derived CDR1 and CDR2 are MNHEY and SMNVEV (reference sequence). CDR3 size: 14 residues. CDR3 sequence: CASSSVNRAAEQFF. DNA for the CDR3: TGTGCCAGCAGTTCGGTAAACAGGGCGGCTGAGCAGTTCTTC.

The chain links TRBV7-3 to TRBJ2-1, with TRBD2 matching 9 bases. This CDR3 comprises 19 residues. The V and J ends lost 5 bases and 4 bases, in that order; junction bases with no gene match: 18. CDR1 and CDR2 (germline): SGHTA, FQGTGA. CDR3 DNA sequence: TGTGCCAGCAGCAGTCATGAGCTTAACGGGCTAGCGGGGTACAATGAGCAGTTCTTC. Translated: CASSSHELNGLAGYNEQFF.

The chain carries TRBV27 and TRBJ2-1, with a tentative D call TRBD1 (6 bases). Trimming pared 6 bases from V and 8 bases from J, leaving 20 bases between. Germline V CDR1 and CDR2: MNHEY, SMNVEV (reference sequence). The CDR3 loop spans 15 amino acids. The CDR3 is CASSLRTVGNDEQFF. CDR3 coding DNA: TGTGCCAGCAGCTTAAGGACAGTGGGTAACGATGAGCAGTTCTTC.

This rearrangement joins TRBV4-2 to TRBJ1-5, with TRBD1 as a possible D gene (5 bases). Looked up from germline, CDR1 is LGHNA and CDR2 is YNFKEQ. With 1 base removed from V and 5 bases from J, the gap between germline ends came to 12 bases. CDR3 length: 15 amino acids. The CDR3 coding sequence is TGTGCCAGCAGCCAAGGTACAGGATCCGATCAGCCCCAGCATTTT. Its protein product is CASSQGTGSDQPQHF.

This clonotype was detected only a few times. The CDR3 loop reads CATRLGTGEAGELFF. The DNA of the CDR3 is TGCGCCACCCGTCTCGGGACAGGGGAGGCCGGGGAGCTGTTTTTT. The chain uses TRBV5-1 and TRBJ2-2; 10 positions agree with TRBD1. The CDR3 length is 15 residues. V was pared by 9 bases and J by 6 bases, with 11 bases of the junction left unmatched. Germline V gene data show CDR1 as SGHRS and CDR2 as YFSETQ.

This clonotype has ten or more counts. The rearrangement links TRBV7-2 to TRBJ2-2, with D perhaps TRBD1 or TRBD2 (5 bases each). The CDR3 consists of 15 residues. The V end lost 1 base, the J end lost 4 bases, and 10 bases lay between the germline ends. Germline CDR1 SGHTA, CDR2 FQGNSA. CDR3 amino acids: CASSLVRGSTGELFF. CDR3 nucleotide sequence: TGTGCCAGCAGCTTAGTTCGGGGCAGCACCGGGGAGCTGTTTTTT.

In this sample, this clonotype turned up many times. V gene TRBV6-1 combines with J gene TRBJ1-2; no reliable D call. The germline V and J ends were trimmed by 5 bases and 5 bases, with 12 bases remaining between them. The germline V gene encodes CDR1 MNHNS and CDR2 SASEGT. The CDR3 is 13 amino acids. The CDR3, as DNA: TGTGCCAGCAGTATAGCGGGCGGGTATGGCTACACCTTC. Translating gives CASSIAGGYGYTF.

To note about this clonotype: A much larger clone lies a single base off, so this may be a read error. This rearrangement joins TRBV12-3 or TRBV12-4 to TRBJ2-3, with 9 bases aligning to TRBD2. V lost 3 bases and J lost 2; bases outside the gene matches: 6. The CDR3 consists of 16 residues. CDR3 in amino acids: CASSFLAGATTDTQYF. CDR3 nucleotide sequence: TGTGCCAGCAGTTTTTTAGCGGGGGCGACCACAGATACGCAGTATTTT.

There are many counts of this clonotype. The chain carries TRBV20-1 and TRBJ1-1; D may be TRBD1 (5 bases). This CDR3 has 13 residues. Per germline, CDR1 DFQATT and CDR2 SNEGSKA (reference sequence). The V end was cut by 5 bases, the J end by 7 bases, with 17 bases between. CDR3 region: CSAHGRGALEAFF. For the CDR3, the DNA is TGCAGTGCTCACGGGCGAGGGGCGCTTGAAGCTTTCTTT.

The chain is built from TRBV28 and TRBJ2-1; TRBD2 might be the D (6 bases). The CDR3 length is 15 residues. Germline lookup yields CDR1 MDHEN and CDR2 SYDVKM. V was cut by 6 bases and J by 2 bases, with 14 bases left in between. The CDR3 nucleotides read TGTGCCAGCAGACGTGGGGGGTCCACCTACAATGAGCAGTTCTTC. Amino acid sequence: CASRRGGSTYNEQFF.

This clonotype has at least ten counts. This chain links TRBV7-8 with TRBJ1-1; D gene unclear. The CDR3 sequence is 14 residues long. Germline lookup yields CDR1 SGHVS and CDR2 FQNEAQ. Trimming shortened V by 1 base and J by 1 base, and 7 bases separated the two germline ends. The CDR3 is CASSLEAGNTEAFF. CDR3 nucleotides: TGTGCCAGCAGCTTAGAGGCCGGGAACACTGAAGCTTTCTTT.

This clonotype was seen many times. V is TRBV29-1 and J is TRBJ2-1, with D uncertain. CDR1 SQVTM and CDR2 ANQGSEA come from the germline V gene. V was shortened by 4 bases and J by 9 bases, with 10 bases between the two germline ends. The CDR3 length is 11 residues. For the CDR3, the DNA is TGCAGCGTTGGGGCGGATAGTGAGCAGTTCTTC. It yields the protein CSVGADSEQFF.

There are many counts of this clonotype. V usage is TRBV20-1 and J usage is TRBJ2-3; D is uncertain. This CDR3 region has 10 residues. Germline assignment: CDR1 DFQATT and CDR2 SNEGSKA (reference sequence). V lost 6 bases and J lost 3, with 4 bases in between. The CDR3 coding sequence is TGCAGTGCAAAGACAGATACGCAGTATTTT. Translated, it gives CSAKTDTQYF.

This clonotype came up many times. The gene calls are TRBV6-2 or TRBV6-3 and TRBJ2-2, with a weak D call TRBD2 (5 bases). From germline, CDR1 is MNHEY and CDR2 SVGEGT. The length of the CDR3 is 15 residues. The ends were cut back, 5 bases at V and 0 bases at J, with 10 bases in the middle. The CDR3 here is CASSTRLPNTGELFF. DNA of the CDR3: TGTGCCAGCAGTACACGACTACCGAACACCGGGGAGCTGTTTTTT.

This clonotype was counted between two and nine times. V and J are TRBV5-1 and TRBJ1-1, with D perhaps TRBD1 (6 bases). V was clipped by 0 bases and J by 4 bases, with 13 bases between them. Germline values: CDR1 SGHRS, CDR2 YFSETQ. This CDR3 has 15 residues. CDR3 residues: CASSLGQGRGTEAFF. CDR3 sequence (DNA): TGCGCCAGCAGCTTGGGCCAGGGCAGGGGCACTGAAGCTTTCTTT.

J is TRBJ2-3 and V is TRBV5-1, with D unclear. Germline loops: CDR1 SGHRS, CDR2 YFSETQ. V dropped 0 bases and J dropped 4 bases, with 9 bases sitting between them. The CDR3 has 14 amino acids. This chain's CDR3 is CASSLDPRADTQYF. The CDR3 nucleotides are TGCGCCAGCAGCTTGGATCCTAGAGCAGATACGCAGTATTTT.

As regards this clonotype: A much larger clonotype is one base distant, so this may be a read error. The CDR3 loop reads CSTRVGQETHYF. The DNA for the CDR3 is TGCAGTACCAGAGTTGGCCAAGAGACCCACTACTTC. The chain links TRBV20-1 to TRBJ2-5; D call uncertain. The CDR3 is made up of 12 amino acids. Germline V gives CDR1 DFQATT, CDR2 SNEGSKA (reference sequence).

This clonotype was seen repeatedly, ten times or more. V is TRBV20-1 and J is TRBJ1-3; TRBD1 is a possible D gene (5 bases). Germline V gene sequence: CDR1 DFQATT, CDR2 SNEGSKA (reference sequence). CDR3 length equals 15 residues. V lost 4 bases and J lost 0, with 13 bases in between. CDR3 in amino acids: CSATLGHLSGNTIYF. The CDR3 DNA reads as TGCAGTGCTACCCTCGGACACCTCTCTGGAAACACCATATATTTT.

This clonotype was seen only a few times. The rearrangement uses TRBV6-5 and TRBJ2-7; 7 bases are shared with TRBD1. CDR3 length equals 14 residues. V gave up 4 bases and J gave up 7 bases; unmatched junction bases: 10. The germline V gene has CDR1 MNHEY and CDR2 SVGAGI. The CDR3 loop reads CASSSDRALGEQYF. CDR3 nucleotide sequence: TGTGCCAGCAGTTCCGACAGGGCCTTGGGTGAGCAGTACTTC.

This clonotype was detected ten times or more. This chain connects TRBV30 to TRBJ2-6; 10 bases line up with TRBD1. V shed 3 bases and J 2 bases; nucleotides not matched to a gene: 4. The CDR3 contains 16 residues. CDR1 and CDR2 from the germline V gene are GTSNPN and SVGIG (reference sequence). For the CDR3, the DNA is TGTGCCTGGAGAAAGACAGGGGGCGCTGGGGCCAACGTCCTGACTTTC. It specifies CAWRKTGGAGANVLTF.

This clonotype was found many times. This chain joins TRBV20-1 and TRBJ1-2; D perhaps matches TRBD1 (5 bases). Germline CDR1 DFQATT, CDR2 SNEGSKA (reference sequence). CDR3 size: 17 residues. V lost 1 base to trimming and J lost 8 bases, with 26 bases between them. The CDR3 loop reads CSARGEGRWTRRWGYTF. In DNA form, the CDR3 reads TGCAGTGCTAGAGGAGAGGGGAGGTGGACCCGGCGTTGGGGCTACACCTTC.

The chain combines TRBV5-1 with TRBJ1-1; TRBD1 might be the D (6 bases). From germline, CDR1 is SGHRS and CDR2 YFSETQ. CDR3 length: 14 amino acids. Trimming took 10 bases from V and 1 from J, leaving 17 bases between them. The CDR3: CAGNGGQANTEAFF. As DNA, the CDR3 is TGCGCCGGCAATGGGGGCCAGGCGAACACTGAAGCTTTCTTT.